Following are 14 T cell receptor beta chains from one sample sequenced in a study of a mutant IDH1 vaccine in newly diagnosed glioma. Time point here: baseline, week 1 (first vaccination visit). The treatment here: pre-vaccination baseline after standard-of-care therapy. Method: immunoSEQ multiplex PCR; TCRdb's copy keeps in-frame clones and lacks some. The repertoire holds tens of thousands of clones, with approximately 91% as singletons. The sample was PBMCs, taken from a glioma patient treated with radiotherapy, temozolomide or both. The receptors were gathered from a man aged 30 to 45 with glioma.

The chain employs TRBV30 and TRBJ2-6; tentatively, D is TRBD2 (5 bases). The CDR3 sequence is 14 residues long. Germline V lookup: CDR1 GTSNPN, CDR2 SVGIG (reference sequence). V was cut by 5 bases and J by 4 bases, with 12 bases left in between. CDR3 sequence reads: CAWAEGAGANVLTF. The CDR3 region has the DNA TGTGCCTGGGCCGAGGGTGCCGGGGCCAACGTCCTGACTTTC.

This chain joins TRBV30 and TRBJ2-2; D is possibly TRBD1 (5 bases). From germline, CDR1 is GTSNPN and CDR2 SVGIG (reference sequence). The CDR3 is 12 residues long. V shed 0 bases and J shed 6 bases, with 5 bases lying between them. CDR3 in DNA: TGTGCCTGGAGTGTAGGGGCCGGGGAGCTGTTTTTT. Protein: CAWSVGAGELFF.

The chain recombines TRBV5-4 with TRBJ1-6; no firm D call. V lost 2 bases to trimming and J lost 0 bases, with 6 bases between them. The germline V gene has CDR1 SGHNT and CDR2 YYREEE (reference sequence). The CDR3 length is 15 residues. DNA for the CDR3: TGTGCCAGCAGCTTACTAAGCTCCTATAATTCACCCCTCCACTTT. It is translated as CASSLLSSYNSPLHF.

The V and J genes are TRBV7-9 and TRBJ2-1; D is uncertain. The ends were cut back, 3 bases at V and 7 bases at J, with 10 bases in the middle. The CDR3 length is 13 residues. CDR1 is SEHNR, CDR2 FQNEAQ, per germline (reference sequence). The CDR3 is CASSFGSPNEQFF. The DNA of the CDR3 is TGTGCCAGCAGCTTTGGGTCTCCGAATGAGCAGTTCTTC.

CDR3: CASSLDGGVEAFF. CDR3 DNA sequence: TGCGCCAGCAGCTTGGACGGCGGGGTTGAAGCTTTCTTT. The chain has TRBV5-1 and TRBJ1-1, with unresolved D. The germline V and J ends were trimmed by 0 bases and 7 bases, with 10 bases remaining between them. This CDR3 is 13 amino acids long. CDR1 and CDR2 (germline): SGHRS, YFSETQ.

The chain combines TRBV10-3 with TRBJ1-6, with a possible D match to TRBD1 (5 bases). V dropped 3 bases and J dropped 7 bases, with 16 bases sitting between them. Germline V lookup: CDR1 ENHRY, CDR2 SYGVKD. CDR3 length: 16 amino acids. Here the CDR3 reads CAISDSNGGENSPLHF. CDR3 sequence (DNA): TGTGCCATCAGTGACTCCAATGGGGGGGAAAATTCACCCCTCCACTTT.

This sequence joins TRBV6-4 and TRBJ2-2, with D perhaps being TRBD1 or TRBD2 (5 bases each). Looked up from germline, CDR1 is MRHNA and CDR2 is SNTAGT. This CDR3 spans 14 amino acids. Trimming cost V 4 bases and J 6 bases, with 12 bases left between them. CDR3 bases: TGTGCCAGCAGTGGCGACGTGGGGGCCGGGGAGCTGTTTTTT. This translates into CASSGDVGAGELFF.

The chain recombines TRBV6-5 with TRBJ1-1; 9 positions agree with TRBD1. CDR1 MNHEY and CDR2 SVGAGI come from the germline V gene. The CDR3 has 14 amino acids. V lost 8 bases to trimming and J lost 1 base; unmatched junction nucleotides: 5. The CDR3 here is CASVGTGRNTEAFF. The CDR3 nucleotides are TGTGCCAGCGTCGGGACAGGGAGGAACACTGAAGCTTTCTTT.

J is TRBJ2-5 and V is TRBV5-4; 10 bases are shared with TRBD2. Per the germline V gene, CDR1 is SGHNT and CDR2 is YYREEE (reference sequence). The CDR3 consists of 15 residues. V lost 2 bases and J lost 5; bases outside the gene matches: 6. The CDR3 DNA reads TGTGCCAGCAGCTTTTCCCTAGCGGGAGTGGAGACCCAGTACTTC. This codes for CASSFSLAGVETQYF.

The chain carries TRBV19 and TRBJ2-2; D call uncertain. Trimming took off 3 bases at V and 0 bases at J, with 2 bases between the two ends. The CDR3 totals 13 residues. From germline, CDR1 is LNHDA and CDR2 SQIVND (reference sequence). CDR3 DNA: TGTGCCAGTAGTATCCCGAACACCGGGGAGCTGTTTTTT. Translating gives CASSIPNTGELFF.

V and J are TRBV10-3 and TRBJ2-2; 8 bases are shared with TRBD2. The CDR3 sequence is 17 residues long. The germline CDR1 and CDR2 sequences are ENHRY and SYGVKD. J gave up 1 base and V 2 bases, and 6 bases lay outside the gene matches. The CDR3 loop is CAISERGGRGNTGELFF. The CDR3 DNA reads TGTGCCATCAGTGAGCGGGGGGGCAGGGGGAACACCGGGGAGCTGTTTTTT.

The J gene is TRBJ1-4, the V gene TRBV25-1, with D unclear. This CDR3 is built from 13 residues. Trimming shortened V by 1 base and J by 10 bases, and 10 bases separated the two germline ends. Per the germline V gene, CDR1 is MGHDK and CDR2 is SYGVNS. In nucleotides, the CDR3 is TGTGCCAGCAGTGAATTCGGGCGTGGAAAACTGTTTTTT. Translated: CASSEFGRGKLFF.

The sample holds a few counts of this clone. This rearrangement joins TRBV4-2 to TRBJ1-4; no reliable D call. CDR1 is LGHNA, CDR2 YNFKEQ, per germline. The CDR3 loop spans 15 amino acids. The V gene lost 0 bases and the J gene lost 3 bases, with 8 bases spanning the gap. The DNA of the CDR3 is TGTGCCAGCAGCCAAGATTCGGGGTCTAATGAAAAACTGTTTTTT. It translates to CASSQDSGSNEKLFF.

The rearrangement joins TRBV19 to TRBJ1-2; the match to TRBD1 covers 8 bases. The trim removed 6 bases at V and 1 base at J, leaving 10 bases unmatched. There are 16 residues in the CDR3. Germline V CDR1 and CDR2: LNHDA, SQIVND (reference sequence). This CDR3 reads CASRQTGDSYNYGYTF. In DNA form, the CDR3 reads TGTGCCAGTAGGCAGACAGGGGACTCGTATAACTATGGCTACACCTTC.